This T cell receptor (beta chain) is from a study of control samples from healthy donors and cancer patients. The method was immunoSEQ multiplex PCR; TCRdb's version includes in-frame clones alone and lacks a portion of them. The data show 70,000 to 95,000 clones, approximately 87% seen once. The V gene's germline CDR1 is MNHEY and CDR2 SVGAGI. Trimming cost V 8 bases and J 1 base, with 10 bases left between them. The CDR3 length is 13 residues. This sequence originates from a man aged 45-60 years in good health. The chain links TRBV6-5 to TRBJ2-3; D uncertain. The sequenced material came from blood. The DNA of the CDR3 is TGTGCCAGCCTAGGATGGGGCACAGATACGCAGTATTTT. The encoded protein is CASLGWGTDTQYF.